This TCR beta chain was identified during a study of T-cell memory formation after mild COVID-19. From the 5' RACE reads, TCRdb called clonotypes with MiXCR, one entry per CDR3 protein. The table has roughly 250,000 distinct CDR3 sequences, 16% seen once. Germline V lookup: CDR1 SGHNT, CDR2 YENEEA. The CDR3 extends over 13 amino acids. V was cut by 5 bases and J by 5 bases, with 12 bases left in between. The V and J genes are TRBV11-3 and TRBJ2-5, with unresolved D. The sequenced sample was PBMCs or a T cell subset sorted from them (not recorded which). The TCR originated in a man aged 18 to 29 who had mild COVID-19 (a few samples of this study predate the infection). Cell type and time point are not known. The CDR3, as DNA: TGTGCCAGCAGCCCCCGGATGCGGGAGACCCAGTACTTC. Its protein is CASSPRMRETQYF.